Included here is one TCR beta chain sequence, with context. Its antigen is unknown. Per germline, CDR1 SQVTM and CDR2 ANQGSEA. This CDR3 is 11 amino acids long. A multiplex PCR was run with 60 Vbeta primers and 13 Jbeta primers. The repertoire was sequenced with immunoSEQ multiplex PCR; TCRdb's copy has only in-frame clones and lacks some. The sample contains approximately 120,000 clones, approximately 80% of which appear only once. The data derive from a study of cytomegalovirus exposure and HLA in healthy donors. Study-wide findings and caveats: Later analysis identified 15,000 to 20,000 TCR beta sequences associated with HLA alleles, using a false discovery rate threshold of 0.05.

This receptor was taken from a woman aged 25-40 years in good health and CMV-seronegative. The sequenced sample was PBMCs. This chain connects TRBV29-1 to TRBJ2-5; no reliable D call. The DNA end is more similar to TRBJ2-7, so the J call may be wrong. CDR3: CSVLEAYEQYF. The CDR3 region has the DNA TGCAGCGTTTTAGAGGCCTACGAGCAGTACTTC.